These 4 T cell receptor beta chains share one sample of origin, sequenced in a study of response to subunit inactivated influenza vaccine. TCRdb fed the RT-PCR reads into MiXCR, producing one record per CDR3 protein. The sample includes fewer than 700,000 distinct CDR3 sequences, 10% to 15% of them seen just once. Specimen: PBMCs from blood, collected about 40 days after vaccination. The receptors stem from a man over 45 who received an inactivated influenza vaccine.

This clonotype was seen ten or more times. The rearrangement joins TRBV29-1 to TRBJ2-5; 9 bases align to TRBD2. Trimming cost V 3 bases and J 5 bases; bases outside gene matches: 7. The germline V gene encodes CDR1 SQVTM and CDR2 ANQGSEA. This CDR3 has 14 amino acids. This chain's CDR3 is CSVDGLASRETQYF. In nucleotides, the CDR3 is TGCAGCGTTGATGGACTAGCGTCCCGGGAGACCCAGTACTTC.

This clonotype was observed a few times. V usage is TRBV29-1 and J usage is TRBJ2-2; TRBD2 agrees at 12 bases. Germline V gives CDR1 SQVTM, CDR2 ANQGSEA. The CDR3 runs to 14 residues. V trimming: 7 bases; J trimming: 4 bases; junction bases outside the gene matches: 4. CDR3: CSGGLAGGTGELFF. The CDR3 DNA reads TGCAGCGGGGGACTAGCGGGTGGCACCGGGGAGCTGTTTTTT.

Turning to this clonotype: A read error is possible here, since a much larger clone lies one base away. V gene TRBV6-4 combines with J gene TRBJ2-3; D is ambiguous. The V gene lost 0 bases and the J gene lost 3 bases, with 7 bases spanning the gap. CDR3 length: 14 residues. Germline values: CDR1 MRHNA, CDR2 SNTAGT. CDR3: CASSDSPETDTQYF. The DNA of the CDR3 is TGTGCCAGCAGTGACTCGCCGGAGACAGATACGCAGTATTTT.

This clonotype has only a few counts. The rearrangement uses TRBV13 and TRBJ2-1; 7 nucleotides line up with TRBD1. The germline V gene encodes CDR1 PRHDT and CDR2 FYEKMQ (reference sequence). The CDR3 extends over 14 amino acids. V was clipped by 4 bases and J by 10 bases; unmatched bases: 10. The CDR3 spells CASSSRGYVREQFF. DNA of the CDR3: TGTGCCAGCAGCTCCAGGGGGTACGTCAGAGAGCAGTTCTTC.